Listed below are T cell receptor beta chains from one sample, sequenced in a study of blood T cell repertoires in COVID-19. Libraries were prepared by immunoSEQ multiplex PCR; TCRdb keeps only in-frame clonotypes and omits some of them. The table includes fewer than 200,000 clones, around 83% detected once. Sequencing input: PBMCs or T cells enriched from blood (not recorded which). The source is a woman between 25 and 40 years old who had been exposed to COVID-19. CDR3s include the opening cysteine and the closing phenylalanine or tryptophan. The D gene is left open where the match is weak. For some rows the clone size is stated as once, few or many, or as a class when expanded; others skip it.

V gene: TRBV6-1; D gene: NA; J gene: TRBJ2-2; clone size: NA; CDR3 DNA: TGTGCCAGCAGTTTGCTAACCGGGGAGCTGTTTTTT; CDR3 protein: CASSLLTGELFF
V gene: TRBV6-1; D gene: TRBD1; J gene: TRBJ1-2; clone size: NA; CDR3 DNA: TGTGCCAGCAGTGAAGCGCCACAGGGGGCCGGGGGCTACACCTTC; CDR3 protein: CASSEAPQGAGGYTF
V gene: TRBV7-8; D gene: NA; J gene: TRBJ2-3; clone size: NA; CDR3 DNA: TGTGCCAGCAGCGAGACGAGTCTAGGGGCGCAGTATTTT; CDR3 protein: CASSETSLGAQYF
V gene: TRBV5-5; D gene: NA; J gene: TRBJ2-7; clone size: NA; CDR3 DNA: TGTGCCAGCAGCTTGTTTGGTGGCAGGTGGTCCAACGAGCAGTACTTC; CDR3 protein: CASSLFGGRWSNEQYF
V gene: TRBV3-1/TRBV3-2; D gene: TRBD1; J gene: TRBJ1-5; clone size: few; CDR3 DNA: TGTGCCAGCAGCCGGGGGACAGGGTGGGGGAGCAATCAGCCCCAGCATTTT; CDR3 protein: CASSRGTGWGSNQPQHF
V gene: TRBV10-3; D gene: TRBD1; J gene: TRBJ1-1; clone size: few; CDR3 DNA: TGTGCCATCAACGGCCAGGGGGACGCTGAAGCTTTCTTT; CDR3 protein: CAINGQGDAEAFF
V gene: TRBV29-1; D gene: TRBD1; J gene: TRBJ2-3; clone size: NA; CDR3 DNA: TGCAGCGTTGGGGACAGAGTAGGAGATACGCAGTATTTT; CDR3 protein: CSVGDRVGDTQYF
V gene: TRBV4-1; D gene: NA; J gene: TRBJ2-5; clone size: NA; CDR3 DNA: TGCGCCAGCTTATCCCCGTCAGAGACCCAGTACTTC; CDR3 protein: CASLSPSETQYF
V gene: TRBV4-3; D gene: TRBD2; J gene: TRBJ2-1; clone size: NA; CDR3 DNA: TGCGCCAGCAGCCCTCTAGCGGGGGGGTCCAATGAGCAGTTCTTC; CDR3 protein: CASSPLAGGSNEQFF
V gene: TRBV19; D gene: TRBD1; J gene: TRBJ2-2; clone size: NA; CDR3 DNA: TGTGCCAGTAGTATGATGGGGACAGGGATTTCCGGGGAGCTGTTTTTT; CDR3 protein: CASSMMGTGISGELFF
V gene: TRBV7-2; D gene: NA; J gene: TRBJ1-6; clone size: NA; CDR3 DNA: TGTGCCAGCAGCCCTCGGGATGGAAATTCACCCCTCCACTTT; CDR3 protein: CASSPRDGNSPLHF
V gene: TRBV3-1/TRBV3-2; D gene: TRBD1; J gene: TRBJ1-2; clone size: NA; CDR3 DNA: TGTGCCAGCACCATCGGACAGGGCAATGGCTACACCTTC; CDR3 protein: CASTIGQGNGYTF
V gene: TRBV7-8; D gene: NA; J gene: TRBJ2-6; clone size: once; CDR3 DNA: TGTGCCAGCAGCCCAATAGGGAGGCGCGATTCGAGACCCCTCTCTTCTGGGGCCAACGTCCTGACTTTC; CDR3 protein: CASSPIGRRDSRPLSSGANVLTF
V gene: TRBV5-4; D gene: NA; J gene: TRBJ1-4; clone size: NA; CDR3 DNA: TGTGCCAGCAGCTTTGAGGGCTTTAATGAAAAACTGTTTTTT; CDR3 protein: CASSFEGFNEKLFF
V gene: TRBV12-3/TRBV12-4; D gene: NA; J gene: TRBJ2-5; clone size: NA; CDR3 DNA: TGTGCCAGCAGTTTAGTAGATGGGACCCAGTACTTC; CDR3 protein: CASSLVDGTQYF
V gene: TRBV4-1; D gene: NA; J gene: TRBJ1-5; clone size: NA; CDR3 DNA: TGCGCCAGCAGCCAAGATTCAGGGGAAAATCAGCCCCAGCATTTT; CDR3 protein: CASSQDSGENQPQHF
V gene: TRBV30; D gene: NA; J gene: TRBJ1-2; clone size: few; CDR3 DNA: TGTGCCTGGAGTTACCGGGACTTGGAAGGCTACACCTTC; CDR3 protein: CAWSYRDLEGYTF
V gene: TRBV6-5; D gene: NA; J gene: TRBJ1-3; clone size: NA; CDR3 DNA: TGTGCCAGCAGCCTATCTGGAAACACCATATATTTT; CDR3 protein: CASSLSGNTIYF
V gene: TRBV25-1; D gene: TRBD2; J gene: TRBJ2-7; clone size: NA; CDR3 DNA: TGTGCCAGCAGTGAATCTAGAGCGGGGGGTCTAGGCGGGCAGTACTTC; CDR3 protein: CASSESRAGGLGGQYF
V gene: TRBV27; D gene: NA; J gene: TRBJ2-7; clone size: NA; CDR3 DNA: TGTGCCAGCAGTCCGACTGATCTGGAAAACTCCTACGAGCAGTACTTC; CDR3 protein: CASSPTDLENSYEQYF
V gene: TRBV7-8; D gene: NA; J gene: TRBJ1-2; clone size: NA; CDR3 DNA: TGTGCCAGCAGCCCCCTTCGTGGCTACACCTTC; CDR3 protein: CASSPLRGYTF
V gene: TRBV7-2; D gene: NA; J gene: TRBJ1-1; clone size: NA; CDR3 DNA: TGTGCCAGCAGACAGGGTTCTAACACTGAAGCTTTCTTT; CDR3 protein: CASRQGSNTEAFF
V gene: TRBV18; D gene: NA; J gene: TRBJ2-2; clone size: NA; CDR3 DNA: TGTGCCAGCTCACCCGACAATCCCGGGGAGCTGTTTTTT; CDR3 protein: CASSPDNPGELFF
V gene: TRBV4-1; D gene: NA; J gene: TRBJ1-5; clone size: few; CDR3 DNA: TGCGCCAGCAGCCAAGTACAGGTCGGGCAGCCCCAGCATTTT; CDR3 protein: CASSQVQVGQPQHF
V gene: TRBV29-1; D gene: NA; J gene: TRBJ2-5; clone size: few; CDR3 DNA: TGCAGCGTTGTAAGGCAGGGGAACCAAGAGACCCAGTACTTC; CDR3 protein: CSVVRQGNQETQYF
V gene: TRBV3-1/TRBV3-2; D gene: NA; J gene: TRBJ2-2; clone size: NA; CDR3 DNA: TGTGCCAGCAGGACAGAACGCTCGAACACCGGGGAGCTGTTTTTT; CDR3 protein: CASRTERSNTGELFF
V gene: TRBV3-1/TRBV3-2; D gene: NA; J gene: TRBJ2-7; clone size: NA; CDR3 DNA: TGTGCCAGCAGCCTCCGGCGGGGCTACGAGCAGTACTTC; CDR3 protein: CASSLRRGYEQYF
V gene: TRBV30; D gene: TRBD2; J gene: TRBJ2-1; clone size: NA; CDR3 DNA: TGTGCCTGGAGTTTCCGGACTAGCGGGGTGAACAATGAGCAGTTCTTC; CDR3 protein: CAWSFRTSGVNNEQFF
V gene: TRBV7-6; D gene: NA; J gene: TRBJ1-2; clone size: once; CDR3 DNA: TGTGCCAGCAGCTTAGCCCCCTCCCCTTCCGGGACAAAGGGCTACACCTTC; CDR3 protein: CASSLAPSPSGTKGYTF
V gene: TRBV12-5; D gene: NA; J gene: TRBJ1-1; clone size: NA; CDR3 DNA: TGTGCTAGTGGTTTGACAGAAATGAACACTGAAGCTTTCTTT; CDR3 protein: CASGLTEMNTEAFF
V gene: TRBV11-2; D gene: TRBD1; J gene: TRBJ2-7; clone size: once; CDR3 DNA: TGTGCCAGCAGCTTAGGTCGTTACCAGGGACAGGAGACCTACGAGCAGTACTTC; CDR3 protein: CASSLGRYQGQETYEQYF
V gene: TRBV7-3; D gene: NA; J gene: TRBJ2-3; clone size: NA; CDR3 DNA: TGTGCCAGCAGCCCTCCGCAGGGAGATACGCAGTATTTT; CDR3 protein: CASSPPQGDTQYF
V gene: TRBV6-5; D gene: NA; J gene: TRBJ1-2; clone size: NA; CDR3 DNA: TGTGCCAGCAGTTACTCGGACAAATTTGGAGAGGCGGGCTACACCTTC; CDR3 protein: CASSYSDKFGEAGYTF
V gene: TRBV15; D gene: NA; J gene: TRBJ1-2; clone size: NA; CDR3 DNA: TGTGCCACCAGCAGAGACAGGGTCATTAACTATGGCTACACCTTC; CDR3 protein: CATSRDRVINYGYTF
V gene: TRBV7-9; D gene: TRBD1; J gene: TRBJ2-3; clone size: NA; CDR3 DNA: TGTGCCAGCAGCTTTGACAGGGGAGCGGATACGCAGTATTTT; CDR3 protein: CASSFDRGADTQYF
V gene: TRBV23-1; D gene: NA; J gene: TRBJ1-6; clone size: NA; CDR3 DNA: TGCGCCAGCAGTCAATATGGGGGGAGACTCCACTTT; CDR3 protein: CASSQYGGRLHF
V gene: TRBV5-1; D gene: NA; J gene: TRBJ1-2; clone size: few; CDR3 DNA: TGCGCCAGCAGCTTGGAGGGGTCCCCTTATGGCTACACCTTC; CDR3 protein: CASSLEGSPYGYTF
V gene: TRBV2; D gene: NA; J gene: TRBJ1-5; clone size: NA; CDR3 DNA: TGTGCCAGCAGTGGCATGGGGGGTGGCAATCAGCCCCAGCATTTT; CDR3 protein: CASSGMGGGNQPQHF
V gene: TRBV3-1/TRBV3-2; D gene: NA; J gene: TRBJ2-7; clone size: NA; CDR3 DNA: TGTGCCAGCAGCCATCCCGGGAGAGCCTACGAGCAGTACTTC; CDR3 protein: CASSHPGRAYEQYF
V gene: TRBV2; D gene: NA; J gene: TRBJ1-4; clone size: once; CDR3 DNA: TGTGCCAGCAGCCCTGGATTGCAGGGGTTTGGTGAAAAACTGTTTTTT; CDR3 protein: CASSPGLQGFGEKLFF
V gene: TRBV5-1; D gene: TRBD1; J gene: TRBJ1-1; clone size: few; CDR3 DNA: TGCGCCAGCAGCTTGTTGAGCGGGACAGGGGTCTTCAAGGGCACTGAAGCTTTCTTT; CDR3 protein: CASSLLSGTGVFKGTEAFF
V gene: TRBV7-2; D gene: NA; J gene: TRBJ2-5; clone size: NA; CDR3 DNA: TGTGCCAGCAGCTTTACCGGGATGGAGACCCAGTACTTC; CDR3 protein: CASSFTGMETQYF
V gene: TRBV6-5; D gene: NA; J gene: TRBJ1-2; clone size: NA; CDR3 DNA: TGTGCCAGCAGACCCGGGGGACTCTATGGCTACACCTTC; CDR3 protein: CASRPGGLYGYTF
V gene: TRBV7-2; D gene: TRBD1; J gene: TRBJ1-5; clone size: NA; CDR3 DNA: TGTGCCAGCAGCTTGACAGGGGTCGGATATCAGCCCCAGCATTTT; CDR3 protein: CASSLTGVGYQPQHF